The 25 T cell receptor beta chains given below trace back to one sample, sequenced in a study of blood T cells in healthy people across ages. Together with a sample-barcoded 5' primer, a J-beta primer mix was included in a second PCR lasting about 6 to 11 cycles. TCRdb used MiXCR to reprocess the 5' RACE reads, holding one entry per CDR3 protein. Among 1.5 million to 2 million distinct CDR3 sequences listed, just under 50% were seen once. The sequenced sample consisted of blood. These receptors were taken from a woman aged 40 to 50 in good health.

The CDR3, as DNA: TGCAGTGCTAGACCTCCGGGGGGGTCTAATGAAAAACTGTTTTTT. It specifies CSARPPGGSNEKLFF. The V call is TRBV20-1, the J call TRBJ1-4, with a weak D call TRBD1 (5 bases). Germline-derived CDR1 and CDR2 are DFQATT and SNEGSKA (reference sequence). This CDR3 has 15 amino acids. Trimming stripped 2 bases from V and 3 bases from J, with 13 bases between.

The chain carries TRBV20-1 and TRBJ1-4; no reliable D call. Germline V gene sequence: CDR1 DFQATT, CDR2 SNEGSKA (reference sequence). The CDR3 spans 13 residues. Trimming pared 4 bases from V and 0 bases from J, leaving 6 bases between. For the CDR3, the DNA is TGCAGTGCTACCCGATCAACTAATGAAAAACTGTTTTTT. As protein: CSATRSTNEKLFF.

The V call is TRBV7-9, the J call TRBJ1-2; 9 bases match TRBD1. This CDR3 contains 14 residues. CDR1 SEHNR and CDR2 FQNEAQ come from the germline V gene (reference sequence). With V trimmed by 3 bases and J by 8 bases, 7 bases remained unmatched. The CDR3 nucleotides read TGTGCCAGCAGCTTGATAGGGGACAGGGAGGGCTACACCTTC. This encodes CASSLIGDREGYTF.

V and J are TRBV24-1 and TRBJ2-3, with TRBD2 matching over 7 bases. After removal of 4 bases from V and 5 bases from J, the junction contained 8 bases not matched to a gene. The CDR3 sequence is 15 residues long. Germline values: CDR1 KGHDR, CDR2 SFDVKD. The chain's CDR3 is CATSDHGLVQDTQYF. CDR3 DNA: TGTGCCACCAGTGACCACGGACTAGTTCAAGATACGCAGTATTTT.

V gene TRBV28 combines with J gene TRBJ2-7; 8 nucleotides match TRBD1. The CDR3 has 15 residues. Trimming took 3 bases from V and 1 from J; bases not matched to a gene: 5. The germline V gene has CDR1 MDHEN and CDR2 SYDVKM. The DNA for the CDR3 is TGTGCCAGCAGTTTTGCGGGACAGGAGTCCTACGAGCAGTACTTC. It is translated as CASSFAGQESYEQYF.

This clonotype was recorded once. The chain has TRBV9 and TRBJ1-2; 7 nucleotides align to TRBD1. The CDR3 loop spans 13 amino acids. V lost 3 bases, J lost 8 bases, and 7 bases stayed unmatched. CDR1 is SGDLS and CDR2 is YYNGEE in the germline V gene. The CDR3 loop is CASSGDSQHGYTF. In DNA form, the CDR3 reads TGTGCCAGCAGCGGGGACAGCCAGCACGGCTACACCTTC.

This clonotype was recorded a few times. CDR3 in DNA: TGCAGTGCCAGGGACAGGGTAACCAAAAACATTCAGTACTTC. It is translated as CSARDRVTKNIQYF. This chain uses TRBV20-1 with TRBJ2-4, with 9 bases fitting TRBD1. Germline assignment: CDR1 DFQATT and CDR2 SNEGSKA (reference sequence). J lost 2 bases, V lost 6 bases, and 5 bases had no gene match. The CDR3 is 14 residues long.

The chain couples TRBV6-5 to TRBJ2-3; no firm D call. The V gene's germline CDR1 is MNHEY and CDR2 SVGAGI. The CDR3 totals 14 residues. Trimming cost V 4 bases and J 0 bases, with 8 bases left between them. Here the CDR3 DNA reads TGTGCCAGCAGTTGGGCTATTAGCACAGATACGCAGTATTTT. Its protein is CASSWAISTDTQYF.

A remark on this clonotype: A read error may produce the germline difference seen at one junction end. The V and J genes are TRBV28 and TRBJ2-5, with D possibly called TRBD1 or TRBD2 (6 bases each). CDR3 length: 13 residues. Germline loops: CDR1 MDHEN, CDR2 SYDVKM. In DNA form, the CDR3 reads TGTGCCAGCACCGTACAGGGAGGAGAGGCCCAGTACTTC. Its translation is CASTVQGGEAQYF.

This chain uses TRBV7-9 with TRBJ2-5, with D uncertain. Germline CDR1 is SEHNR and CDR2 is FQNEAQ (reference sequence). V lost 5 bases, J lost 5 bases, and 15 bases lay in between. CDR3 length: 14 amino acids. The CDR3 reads CASSEFDQGETQYF. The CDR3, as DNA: TGTGCCAGCAGCGAATTCGATCAAGGGGAGACCCAGTACTTC.

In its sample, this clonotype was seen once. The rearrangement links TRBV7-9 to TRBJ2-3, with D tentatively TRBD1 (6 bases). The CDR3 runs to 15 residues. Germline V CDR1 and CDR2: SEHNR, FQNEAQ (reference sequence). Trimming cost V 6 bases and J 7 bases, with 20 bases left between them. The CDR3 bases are TGTGCCAGCAGTTTAAAACCCCAGGGGAAAAATACGCAGTATTTT. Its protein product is CASSLKPQGKNTQYF.

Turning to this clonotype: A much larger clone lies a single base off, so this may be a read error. The CDR3 here is CAISESKETQFF. The CDR3 nucleotides read TGTGCCATCAGTGAGTCGAAAGAGACCCAGTTCTTC. The gene calls are TRBV10-3 and TRBJ2-1; no clear D. The V end lost 0 bases, the J end lost 13 bases, and 10 bases lay between the germline ends. The CDR3 spans 12 residues. Germline CDR1 is ENHRY and CDR2 is SYGVKD.

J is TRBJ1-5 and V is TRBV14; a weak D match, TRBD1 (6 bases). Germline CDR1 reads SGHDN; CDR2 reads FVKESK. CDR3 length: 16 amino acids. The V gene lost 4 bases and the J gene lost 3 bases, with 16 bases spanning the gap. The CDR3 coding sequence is TGTGCCAGCAGCCTCAGGACAGAGGTGGCCAATCAGCCCCAGCATTTT. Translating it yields CASSLRTEVANQPQHF.

The CDR3 loop is CATSRGRTTGDVRNIQYF. As DNA, the CDR3 is TGTGCCACCAGCAGAGGTCGAACGACAGGGGACGTCAGGAACATTCAGTACTTC. This chain connects TRBV15 to TRBJ2-4; the match to TRBD1 covers 8 bases. Germline V lookup: CDR1 LNHNV, CDR2 YYDKDF (reference sequence). With V trimmed by 1 base and J by 7 bases, 15 bases remained unmatched. The CDR3 totals 18 residues.

This CDR3 reads CASSDQDRGFQETQYF. The DNA of the CDR3 is TGTGCCAGCAGTGACCAGGACAGGGGGTTCCAAGAGACCCAGTACTTC. This chain connects TRBV28 to TRBJ2-5, with TRBD1 matching over 10 bases. J was trimmed by 1 base and V by 5 bases; bases with no gene match: 7. The CDR3 totals 16 residues. Germline CDR1 reads MDHEN; CDR2 reads SYDVKM.

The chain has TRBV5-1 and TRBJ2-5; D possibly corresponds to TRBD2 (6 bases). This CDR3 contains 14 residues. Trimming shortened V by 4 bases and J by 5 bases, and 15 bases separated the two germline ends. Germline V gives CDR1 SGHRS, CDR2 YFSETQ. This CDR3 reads CASSGSSARETQYF. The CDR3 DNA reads TGCGCCAGCAGCGGCTCTAGCGCCCGGGAGACCCAGTACTTC. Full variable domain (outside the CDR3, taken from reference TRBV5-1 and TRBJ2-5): KAGVTQTPRYLIKTRGQQVTLSCSPISGHRSVSWYQQTPGQGLQFLFEYFSETQRNKGNFPGRFSGRQFSNSRSEMNVSTLELGDSALYLCASSGSSARETQYFGPGTRLLVL.

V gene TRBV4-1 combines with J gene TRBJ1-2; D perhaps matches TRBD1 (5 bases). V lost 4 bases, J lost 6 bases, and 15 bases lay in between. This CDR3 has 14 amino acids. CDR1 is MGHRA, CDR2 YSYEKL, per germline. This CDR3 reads CASSPRGGFDGYTF. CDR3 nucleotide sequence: TGCGCCAGCAGCCCACGGGGGGGTTTCGATGGCTACACCTTC.

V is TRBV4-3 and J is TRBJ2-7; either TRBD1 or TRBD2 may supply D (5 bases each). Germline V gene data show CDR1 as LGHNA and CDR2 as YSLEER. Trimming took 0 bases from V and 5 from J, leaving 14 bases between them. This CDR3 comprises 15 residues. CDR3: CASSQDTGRGDEQYF. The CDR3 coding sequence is TGCGCCAGCAGCCAAGATACCGGCAGAGGGGACGAGCAGTACTTC.

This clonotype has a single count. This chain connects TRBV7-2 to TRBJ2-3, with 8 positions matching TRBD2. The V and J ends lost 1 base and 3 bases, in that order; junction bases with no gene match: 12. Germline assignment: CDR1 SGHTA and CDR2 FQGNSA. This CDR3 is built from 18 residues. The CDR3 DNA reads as TGTGCCAGCAGCTTAGTGGCGGGCGGAACGGGGGGGACAGATACGCAGTATTTT. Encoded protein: CASSLVAGGTGGTDTQYF.

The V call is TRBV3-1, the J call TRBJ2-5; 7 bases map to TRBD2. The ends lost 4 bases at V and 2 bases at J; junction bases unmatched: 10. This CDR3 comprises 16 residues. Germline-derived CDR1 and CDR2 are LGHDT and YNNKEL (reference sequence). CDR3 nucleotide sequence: TGTGCCAGCAGCCGCTCGGTGTCCGGGGGGCAAGAGACCCAGTACTTC. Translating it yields CASSRSVSGGQETQYF.

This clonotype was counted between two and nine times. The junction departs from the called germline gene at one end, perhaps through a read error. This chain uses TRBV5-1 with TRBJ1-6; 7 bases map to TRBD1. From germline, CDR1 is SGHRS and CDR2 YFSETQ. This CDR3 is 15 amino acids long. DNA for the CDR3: TGTGCCAGCAGCTTAGGGACAGTGTATAATTCACCCCTCCACTTT. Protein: CASSLGTVYNSPLHF.

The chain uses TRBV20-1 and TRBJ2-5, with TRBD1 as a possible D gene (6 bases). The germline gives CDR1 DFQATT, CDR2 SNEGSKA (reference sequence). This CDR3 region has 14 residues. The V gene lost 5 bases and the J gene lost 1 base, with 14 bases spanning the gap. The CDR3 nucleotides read TGCAGTGCTGGCTGGACAGATATCCAAGAGACCCAGTACTTC. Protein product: CSAGWTDIQETQYF.

The CDR3 bases are TGTGCCAGCAGCTTACTCGGGGGGTGGACTGAAGCTTTCTTT. Its translation is CASSLLGGWTEAFF. The chain links TRBV7-2 to TRBJ1-1; tentative D call: TRBD1 (5 bases). CDR3 size: 14 residues. Per germline, CDR1 SGHTA and CDR2 FQGNSA. V gave up 2 bases and J gave up 5 bases, with 12 bases separating them.

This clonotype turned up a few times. The CDR3 loop is CASRRTSGGQETQYF. CDR3 coding DNA: TGTGCCAGCAGACGGACTAGCGGGGGACAAGAGACCCAGTACTTC. The chain carries TRBV7-2 and TRBJ2-5; the match to TRBD2 covers 13 bases. The CDR3 length is 15 residues. With V trimmed by 6 bases and J by 2 bases, 3 bases remained unmatched. Germline CDR1 and CDR2: SGHTA and FQGNSA.

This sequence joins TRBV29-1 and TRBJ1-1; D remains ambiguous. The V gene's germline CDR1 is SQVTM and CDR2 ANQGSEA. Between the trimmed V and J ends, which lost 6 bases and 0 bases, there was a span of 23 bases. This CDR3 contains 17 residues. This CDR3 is CSVSPHNALVLNTEAFF. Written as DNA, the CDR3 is TGCAGCGTCAGCCCGCACAACGCCCTCGTTTTGAACACTGAAGCTTTCTTT.